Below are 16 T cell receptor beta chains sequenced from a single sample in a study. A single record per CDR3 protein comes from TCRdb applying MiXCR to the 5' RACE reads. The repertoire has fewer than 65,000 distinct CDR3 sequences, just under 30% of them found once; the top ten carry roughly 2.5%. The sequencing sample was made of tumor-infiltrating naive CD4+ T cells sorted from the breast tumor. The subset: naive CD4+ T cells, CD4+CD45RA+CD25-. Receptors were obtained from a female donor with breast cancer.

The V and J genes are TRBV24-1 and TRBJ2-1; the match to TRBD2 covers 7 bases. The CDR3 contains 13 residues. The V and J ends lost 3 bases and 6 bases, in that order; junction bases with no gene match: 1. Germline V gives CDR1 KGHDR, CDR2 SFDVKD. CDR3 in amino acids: CATSDGGGNEQFF. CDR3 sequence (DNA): TGTGCCACCAGTGATGGGGGGGGCAATGAGCAGTTCTTC.

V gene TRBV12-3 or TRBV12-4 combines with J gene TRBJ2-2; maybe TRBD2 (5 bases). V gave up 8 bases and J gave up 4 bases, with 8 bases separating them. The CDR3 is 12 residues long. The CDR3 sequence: CASRGGTGELFF. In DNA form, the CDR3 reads TGTGCCAGCCGGGGTGGCACCGGGGAGCTGTTTTTT.

CDR3 residues: CASSYSTVRPTYEQYF. Written as DNA, the CDR3 is TGTGCCAGCAGTTACTCTACGGTTAGACCAACCTACGAGCAGTACTTC. This chain connects TRBV6-5 to TRBJ2-7, with no clear D. CDR1 and CDR2 (germline): MNHEY, SVGAGI. The CDR3 is made up of 16 amino acids. Trimming cost V 0 bases and J 2 bases, with 14 bases left between them.

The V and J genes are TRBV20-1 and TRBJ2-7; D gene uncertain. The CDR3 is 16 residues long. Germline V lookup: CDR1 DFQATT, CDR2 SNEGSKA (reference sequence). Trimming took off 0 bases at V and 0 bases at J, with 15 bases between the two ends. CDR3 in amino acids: CSARDPWSPSSYEQYF. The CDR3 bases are TGCAGTGCTAGAGATCCTTGGTCCCCCAGCTCCTACGAGCAGTACTTC.

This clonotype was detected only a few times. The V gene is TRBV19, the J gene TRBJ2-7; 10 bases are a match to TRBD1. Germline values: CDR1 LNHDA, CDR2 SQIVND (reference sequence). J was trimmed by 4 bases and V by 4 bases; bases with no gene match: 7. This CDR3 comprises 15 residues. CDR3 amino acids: CASSKPGTGAYEQYF. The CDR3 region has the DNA TGTGCCAGTAGTAAACCCGGGACAGGGGCGTACGAGCAGTACTTC.

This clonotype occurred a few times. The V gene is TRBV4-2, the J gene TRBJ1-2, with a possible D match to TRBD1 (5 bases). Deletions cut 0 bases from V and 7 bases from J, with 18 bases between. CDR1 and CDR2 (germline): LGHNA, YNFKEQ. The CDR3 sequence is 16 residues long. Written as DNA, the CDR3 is TGTGCCAGCAGCCAAGATCTTACCGGGGGGAGGATTGGCTACACCTTC. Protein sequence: CASSQDLTGGRIGYTF.

The CDR3 DNA reads TGTGCCAGCAGCTTAGGGGCAGGGAACACTGAAGCTTTCTTT. The encoded protein is CASSLGAGNTEAFF. The rearrangement links TRBV7-9 to TRBJ1-1; no clear D. The germline V gene encodes CDR1 SEHNR and CDR2 FQNEAQ (reference sequence). The V end lost 1 base, the J end lost 1 base, and 7 bases lay between the germline ends. This CDR3 contains 14 residues.

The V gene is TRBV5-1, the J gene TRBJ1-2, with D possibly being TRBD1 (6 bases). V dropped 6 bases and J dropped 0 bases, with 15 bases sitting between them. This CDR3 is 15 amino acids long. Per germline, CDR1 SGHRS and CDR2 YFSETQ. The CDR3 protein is CASTSTTGSNYGYTF. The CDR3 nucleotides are TGCGCCAGCACCTCTACGACAGGATCTAACTATGGCTACACCTTC.

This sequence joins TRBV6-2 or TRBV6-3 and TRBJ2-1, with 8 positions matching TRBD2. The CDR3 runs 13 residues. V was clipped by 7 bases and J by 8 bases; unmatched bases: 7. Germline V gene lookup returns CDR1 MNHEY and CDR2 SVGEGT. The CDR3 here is CASINGGAYEQFF. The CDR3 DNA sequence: TGTGCCAGCATAAACGGGGGGGCCTATGAGCAGTTCTTC.

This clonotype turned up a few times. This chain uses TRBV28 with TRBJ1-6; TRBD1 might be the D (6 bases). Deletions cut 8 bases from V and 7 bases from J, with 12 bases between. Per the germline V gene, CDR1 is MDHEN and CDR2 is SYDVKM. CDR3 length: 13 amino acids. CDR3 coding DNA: TGTGCCAGCGGAGGACAGTTAAATTCACCCCTCCACTTT. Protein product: CASGGQLNSPLHF.

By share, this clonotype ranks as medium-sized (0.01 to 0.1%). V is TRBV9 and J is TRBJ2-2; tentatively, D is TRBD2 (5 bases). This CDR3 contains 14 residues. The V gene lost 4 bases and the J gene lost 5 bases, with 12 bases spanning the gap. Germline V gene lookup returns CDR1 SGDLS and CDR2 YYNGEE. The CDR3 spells CASSPTSGTGELFF. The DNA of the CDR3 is TGTGCCAGCAGCCCCACCTCGGGGACCGGGGAGCTGTTTTTT.

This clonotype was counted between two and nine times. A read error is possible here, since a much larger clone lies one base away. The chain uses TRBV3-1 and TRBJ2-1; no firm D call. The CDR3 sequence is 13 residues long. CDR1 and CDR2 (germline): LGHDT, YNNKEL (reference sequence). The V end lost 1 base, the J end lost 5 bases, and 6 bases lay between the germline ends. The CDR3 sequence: CASSQGRHNEQFF. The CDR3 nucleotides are TGTGCCAGCAGCCAAGGTCGGCACAATGAGCAGTTCTTC.

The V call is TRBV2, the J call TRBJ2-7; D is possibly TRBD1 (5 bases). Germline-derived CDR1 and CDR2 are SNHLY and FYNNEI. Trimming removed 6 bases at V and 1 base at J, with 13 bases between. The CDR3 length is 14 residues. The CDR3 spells CASRQEPQSYEQYF. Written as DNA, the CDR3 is TGTGCCAGCAGACAGGAACCCCAATCCTACGAGCAGTACTTC.

The DNA of the CDR3 is TGTGCCACCAGTGACCCCGGGACAGGGTCTCATGGCTACACCTTC. The encoded protein is CATSDPGTGSHGYTF. The chain joins TRBV24-1 to TRBJ1-2; 9 bases fit TRBD1. Germline assignment: CDR1 KGHDR and CDR2 SFDVKD. J lost 6 bases, V lost 4 bases, and 8 bases had no gene match. The CDR3 loop spans 15 amino acids.

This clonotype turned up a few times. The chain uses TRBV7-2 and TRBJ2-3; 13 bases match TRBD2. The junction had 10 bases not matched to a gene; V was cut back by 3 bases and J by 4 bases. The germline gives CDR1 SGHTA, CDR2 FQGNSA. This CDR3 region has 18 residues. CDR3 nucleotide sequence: TGTGCCAGCAGCTTCGGAACTAGCGGGAGGGGCCCCCCAGATACGCAGTATTTT. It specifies CASSFGTSGRGPPDTQYF.

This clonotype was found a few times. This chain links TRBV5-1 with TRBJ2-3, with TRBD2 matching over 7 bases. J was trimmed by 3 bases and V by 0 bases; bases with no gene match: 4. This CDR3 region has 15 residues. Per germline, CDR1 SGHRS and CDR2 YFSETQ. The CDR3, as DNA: TGCGCCAGCAGCTTGGCGGGGACTAAGACAGATACGCAGTATTTT. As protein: CASSLAGTKTDTQYF.